These 6 T cell receptor beta chains originate from one sample sequenced in a study of T-cell reconstitution after alpha-beta-depleted transplantation in children. Unique molecular identifiers featured in how the TCRbeta library was prepared. A single record per CDR3 protein comes from TCRdb applying MiXCR to the PCR reads. The sample has approximately 400,000 distinct CDR3 sequences, roughly a tenth seen once. The source material was PBMCs from the stem cell graft donor, sampled from the stem cell graft. These receptors originate from a human donor who donated a stem cell graft to a child with acute myeloid leukemia.

The chain couples TRBV7-3 to TRBJ2-6; possible D gene TRBD2, 6 bases. Deletions cut 4 bases from V and 0 bases from J, with 16 bases between. Germline V CDR1 and CDR2: SGHTA, FQGTGA. The CDR3 has 18 residues. The CDR3 DNA sequence: TGTGCCAGCAGCTCATCCGGGACGGGAGACTCTGGGGCCAACGTCCTGACTTTC. Translated: CASSSSGTGDSGANVLTF.

In this sample, this clonotype turned up many times. This chain connects TRBV7-8 to TRBJ2-4; D is perhaps TRBD2 (7 bases). V was clipped by 3 bases and J by 2 bases, with 17 bases between them. The CDR3 contains 17 residues. The germline V gene has CDR1 SGHVS and CDR2 FQNEAQ. In DNA form, the CDR3 reads TGTGCCAGCAGCTTTTCCGTTGCGGGGGCTTCCAAAAACATTCAGTACTTC. Translation: CASSFSVAGASKNIQYF.

The rearrangement links TRBV7-2 to TRBJ2-7; 7 bases match TRBD1. With 1 base clipped from V and 3 bases from J, the junction kept 3 bases outside the gene matches. This CDR3 has 14 residues. Germline lookup yields CDR1 SGHTA and CDR2 FQGNSA. Here the CDR3 reads CASSLGGTVYEQYF. The CDR3 nucleotides are TGTGCCAGCAGCTTAGGGGGGACAGTCTACGAGCAGTACTTC.

This clonotype has ten or more counts. The genes are TRBV12-3 or TRBV12-4 and TRBJ2-3; no clear D gene. Trimming removed 1 base from V and 0 bases from J, with 8 bases in between. CDR3 length: 15 residues. In nucleotides, the CDR3 is TGTGCCAGCAGTTTAGGTCCATCGAGCACAGATACGCAGTATTTT. It specifies CASSLGPSSTDTQYF.

The gene calls are TRBV7-8 and TRBJ2-2, with D unclear. Trimming shortened V by 5 bases and J by 7 bases, and 17 bases separated the two germline ends. Germline assignment: CDR1 SGHVS and CDR2 FQNEAQ. The CDR3 has 15 amino acids. The CDR3 nucleotides are TGTGCCAGCAGCCCTAGTTATGGGAAAGGCGGGGAGCTGTTTTTT. Its protein is CASSPSYGKGGELFF.

The V gene is TRBV20-1, the J gene TRBJ1-2; no clear D. The CDR3 is 13 amino acids. Germline CDR1 reads DFQATT; CDR2 reads SNEGSKA (reference sequence). V was clipped by 2 bases and J by 6 bases, with 13 bases between them. CDR3 amino acids: CSARIQRMHGYTF. DNA of the CDR3: TGCAGTGCTAGAATACAAAGAATGCATGGCTACACCTTC.